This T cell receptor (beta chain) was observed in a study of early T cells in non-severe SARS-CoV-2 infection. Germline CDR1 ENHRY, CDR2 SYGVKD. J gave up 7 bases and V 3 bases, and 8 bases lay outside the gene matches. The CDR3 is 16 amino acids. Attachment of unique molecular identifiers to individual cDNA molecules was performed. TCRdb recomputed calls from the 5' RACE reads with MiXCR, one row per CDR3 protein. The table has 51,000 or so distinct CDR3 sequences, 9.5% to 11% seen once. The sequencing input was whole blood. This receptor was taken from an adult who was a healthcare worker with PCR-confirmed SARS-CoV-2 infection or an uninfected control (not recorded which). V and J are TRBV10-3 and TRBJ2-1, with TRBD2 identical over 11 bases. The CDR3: CAISDDRLAGNNEQFF. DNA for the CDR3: TGTGCCATCAGTGACGATCGACTAGCGGGAAATAATGAGCAGTTCTTC.